This entry lists 6 T cell receptor beta chains sequenced from one sample in a study of shared clonotypes between healthy human individuals (dated by TCRdb to 2018 to 2020). Library method: the immunoSEQ multiplex PCR assay. TCRdb took this table from immuneACCESS and kept in-frame rearrangements with V and J called. Such tables lack part of the clones; where checked against another copy, unresolved V genes explain under half of the gap, and the rest is unexplained. Within this sample are millions of clones, with roughly 96% of them counted one time only. The top ten hold approximately 0.13% of the sample. The sample comprised naive CD4+ T cells sorted from blood. The cell subset or site label for this specimen denotes: CD45RA+ positively selected. These receptors originate from a young man in good health.

This clone was detected only once. The V and J genes are TRBV29-1 and TRBJ1-2; D is possibly TRBD1 (5 bases). Deletions cut 4 bases from V and 3 bases from J, with 9 bases between. CDR3 length: 12 residues. Germline V gives CDR1 SQVTM, CDR2 ANQGSEA. Here the CDR3 DNA reads TGCAGCGTTGGGGGGACGGACTATGGCTACACCTTC. The encoded protein is CSVGGTDYGYTF.

The rearrangement links TRBV6-6 to TRBJ2-5; perhaps TRBD2 as D (5 bases). In germline, CDR1 is MNHNY, CDR2 SVGAGI (reference sequence). This CDR3 has 14 amino acids. The germline V and J ends were trimmed by 4 bases and 11 bases, with 20 bases remaining between them. The CDR3 bases are TGTGCCAGCAGTTCACGCTCACGGGTCGGGGAGCAGTACTTC. It yields the protein CASSSRSRVGEQYF.

This chain joins TRBV7-8 and TRBJ2-5; D is ambiguous. The CDR3 sequence is 15 residues long. Germline V gives CDR1 SGHVS, CDR2 FQNEAQ. V was shortened by 5 bases and J by 3 bases, with 16 bases between the two germline ends. This CDR3 is CASSQPGGWEETQYF. CDR3 nucleotides: TGTGCCAGCAGCCAACCGGGCGGTTGGGAAGAGACCCAGTACTTC.

The chain joins TRBV5-4 to TRBJ2-5, with 11 bases lining up with TRBD2. CDR3 size: 17 residues. J gave up 5 bases and V 0 bases, and 9 bases lay outside the gene matches. In germline, CDR1 is SGHNT, CDR2 YYREEE (reference sequence). In nucleotides, the CDR3 is TGTGCCAGCAGCTTGGAACTAGCGGGAGCGAGGGGGGAGACCCAGTACTTC. Protein sequence: CASSLELAGARGETQYF.

This chain links TRBV7-2 with TRBJ2-5; possibly TRBD1 for D (5 bases). V was clipped by 1 base and J by 11 bases, with 11 bases between them. Germline-derived CDR1 and CDR2 are SGHTA and FQGNSA. This CDR3 has 12 amino acids. CDR3 coding DNA: TGTGCCAGCAGCTTAGGGGGCAACTGGCAGTACTTC. Translated, it gives CASSLGGNWQYF. Full variable domain (missing parts from reference TRBV7-2 and TRBJ2-5): GAGVSQSPSNKVTEKGKDVELRCDPISGHTALYWYRQSLGQGLEFLIYFQGNSAPDKSGLPSDRFSAERTGGSVSTLTIQRTQQEDSAVYLCASSLGGNWQYFGPGTRLLVL.

The chain employs TRBV30 and TRBJ2-7, with a weak D call TRBD1 (5 bases). Between the trimmed V and J ends, which lost 4 bases and 4 bases, there was a span of 11 bases. The CDR3 runs 12 residues. The V gene's germline CDR1 is GTSNPN and CDR2 SVGIG (reference sequence). CDR3 nucleotides: TGTGCCTGGAAAACAGGCCCGTACGAGCAGTACTTC. Translated, it gives CAWKTGPYEQYF. Supplemented by reference TRBV30 and TRBJ2-7, the full variable domain reads SQTIHQWPATLVQPVGSPLSLECTVEGTSNPNLYWYRQAAGRGLQLLFYSVGIGQISSEVPQNLSASRPQDRQFILSSKKLLLSDSGFYLCAWKTGPYEQYFGPGTRLTVT.